This T cell receptor (beta chain) was profiled in a study of T cell responses to AZD1222 COVID-19 vaccine. General study findings and limits: Recipients of two AZD1222 doses showed rising Spike-specific TCR breadth and depth.

Comment on this clone: Its target is unknown.

Profiled with immunoSEQ multiplex PCR; TCRdb holds only in-frame clones, not every one. The table has around 100,000 clones, 87% seen once. The sequence derives from an adult in good health. The sequenced sample was peripheral blood, obtained on day 0 of AZD1222 vaccination.

The CDR3: CASRGLYTEAFF. In DNA form, the CDR3 reads TGCGCCAGCAGGGGCTTGTACACTGAAGCTTTCTTT. The J gene is TRBJ1-1, the V gene TRBV5-1, with D uncertain. The CDR3 totals 12 residues. V gave up 5 bases and J gave up 3 bases, with 8 bases separating them. The V gene's germline CDR1 is SGHRS and CDR2 YFSETQ. The variable domain in full, with the rest retrieved from reference TRBV5-1 and TRBJ1-1, is KAGVTQTPRYLIKTRGQQVTLSCSPISGHRSVSWYQQTPGQGLQFLFEYFSETQRNKGNFPGRFSGRQFSNSRSEMNVSTLELGDSALYLCASRGLYTEAFFGQGTRLTVV.